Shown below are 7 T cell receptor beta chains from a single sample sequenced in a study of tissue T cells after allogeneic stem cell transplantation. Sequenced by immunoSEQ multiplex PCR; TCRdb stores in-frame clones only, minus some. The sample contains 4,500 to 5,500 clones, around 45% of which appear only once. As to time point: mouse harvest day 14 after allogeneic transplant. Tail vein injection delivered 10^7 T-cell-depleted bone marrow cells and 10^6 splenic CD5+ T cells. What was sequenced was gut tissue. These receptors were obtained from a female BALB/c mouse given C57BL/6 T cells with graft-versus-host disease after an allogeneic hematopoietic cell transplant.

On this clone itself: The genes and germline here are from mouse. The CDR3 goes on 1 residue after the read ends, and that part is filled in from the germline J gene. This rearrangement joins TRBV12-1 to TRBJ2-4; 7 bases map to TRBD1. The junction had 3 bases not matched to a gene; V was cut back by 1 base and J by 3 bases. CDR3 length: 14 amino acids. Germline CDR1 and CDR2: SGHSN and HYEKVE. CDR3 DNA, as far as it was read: TGTGCCAGCTCTCTGGGACAGTACCAAAACACCTTGTAC. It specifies CASSLGQYQNTLY. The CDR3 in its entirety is CASSLGQYQNTLYF.

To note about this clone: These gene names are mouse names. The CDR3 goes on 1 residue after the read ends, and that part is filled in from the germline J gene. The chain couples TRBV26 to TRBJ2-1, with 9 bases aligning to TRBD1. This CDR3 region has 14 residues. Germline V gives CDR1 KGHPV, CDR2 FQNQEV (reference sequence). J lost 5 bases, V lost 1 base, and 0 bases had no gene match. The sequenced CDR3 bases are TGTGCCAGCAGTCTGTGGACAGGGGATGCTGAGCAGTTC. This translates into CASSLWTGDAEQF. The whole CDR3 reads CASSLWTGDAEQFF.

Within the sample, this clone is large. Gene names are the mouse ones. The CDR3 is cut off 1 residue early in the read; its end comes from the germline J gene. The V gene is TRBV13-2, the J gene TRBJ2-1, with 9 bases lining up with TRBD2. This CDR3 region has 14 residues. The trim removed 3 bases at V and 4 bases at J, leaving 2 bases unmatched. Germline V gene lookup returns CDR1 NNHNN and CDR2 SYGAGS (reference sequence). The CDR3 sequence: CASGGTGEYAEQFF. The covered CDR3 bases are TGTGCCAGCGGTGGGACTGGGGAGTATGCTGAGCAGTTC.

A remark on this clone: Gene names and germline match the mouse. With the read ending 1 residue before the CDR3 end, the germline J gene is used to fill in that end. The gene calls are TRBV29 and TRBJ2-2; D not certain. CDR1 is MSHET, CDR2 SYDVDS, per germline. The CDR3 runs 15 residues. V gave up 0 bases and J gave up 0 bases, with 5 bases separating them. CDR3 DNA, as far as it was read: TGTGCTAGCAGTTTATCAGATTCAAACACCGGGCAGCTCTAC. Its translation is CASSLSDSNTGQLY. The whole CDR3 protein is CASSLSDSNTGQLYF.

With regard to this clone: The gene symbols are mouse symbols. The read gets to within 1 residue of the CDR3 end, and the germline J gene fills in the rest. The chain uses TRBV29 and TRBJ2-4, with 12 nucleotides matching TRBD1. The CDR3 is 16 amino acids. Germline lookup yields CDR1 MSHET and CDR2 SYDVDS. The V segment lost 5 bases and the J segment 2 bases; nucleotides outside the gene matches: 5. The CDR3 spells CASSAGTGGFQNTLYF. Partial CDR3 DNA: TGTGCTAGCAGTGCCGGGACAGGGGGCTTTCAAAACACCTTGTAC. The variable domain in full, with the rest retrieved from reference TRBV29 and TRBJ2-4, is DMKVTQMPRYLIKRMGENVLLECGQDMSHETMYWYRQDPGLGLQLIYISYDVDSNSEGDIPKGYRVSRKKREHFSLILDSAKTNQTSVYFCASSAGTGGFQNTLYFGAGTRLSVL.

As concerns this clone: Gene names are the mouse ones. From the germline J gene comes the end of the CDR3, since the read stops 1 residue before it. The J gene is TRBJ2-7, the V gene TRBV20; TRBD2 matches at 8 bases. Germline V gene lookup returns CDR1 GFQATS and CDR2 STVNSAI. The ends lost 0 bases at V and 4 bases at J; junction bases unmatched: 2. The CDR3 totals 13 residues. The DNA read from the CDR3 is TGTGGTGCTAGGGACTGGGGGGCTTATGAACAGTAC. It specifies CGARDWGAYEQY. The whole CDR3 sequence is CGARDWGAYEQYF.

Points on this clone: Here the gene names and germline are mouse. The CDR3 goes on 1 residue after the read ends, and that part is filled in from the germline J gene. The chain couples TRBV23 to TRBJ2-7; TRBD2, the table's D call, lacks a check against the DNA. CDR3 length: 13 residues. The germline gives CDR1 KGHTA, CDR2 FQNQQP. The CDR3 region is CSSSQLGGLEQYF. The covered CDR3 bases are TGCTCCAGCAGTCAACTGGGGGGGCTTGAACAGTAC.